This T cell receptor (beta chain) was obtained from a study of lymphopenia after photon versus proton radiotherapy (dated by TCRdb to the late 2010s). Notes on the research overall: The study compared the immunological effects of photon versus proton radiation therapy in patients with gastrointestinal tumors who developed high-grade lymphopenia. The cohort included 20 patients with gastrointestinal tumors who developed lymphopenia after receiving either photon or proton therapy. The study aimed to characterize how the two radiation modalities differ in their impact on the immune system. Study-wide conclusions, independent of this receptor: Once the lymphocyte count had reached its nadir, the repertoires of photon-treated patients showed oligoclonal expansion, particularly of CD8+ Temra cells, and this expansion drove the decline in diversity. During treatment, patients who received proton therapy stayed relatively stable, whereas patients who received photon therapy lost naive T cells and TCR diversity and gained effector/memory populations. Across the cohort, an inverse correlation was found between a larger post-nadir drop in TCR diversity and overall survival time among patients who died. The survival association was assessed only in patients who died, and the authors presented better survival with proton therapy as a possibility rather than a demonstrated result.

This clone was found once. What this receptor recognizes is not known. Base-call qualities are not available, and no considerably larger clone is one nucleotide away. Library method: the immunoSEQ multiplex PCR assay. Alongside multiparametric flow cytometry, deep sequencing of rearranged TCR beta loci was used to profile the T cell repertoires. In TCRdb, the immuneACCESS table is reduced to in-frame sequences with V and J assigned. These tables do not hold every clone; where another copy was compared, an unresolved V gene accounts for under half, and the others remain unexplained. Within this sample are 160,000 or so clones, with 80% to 90% of them counted one time only. The leading ten clones occupy about 4.3% of the sample. This sequence originates from a man aged 50 or older with gastric cancer. The input for sequencing was peripheral blood, taken from a patient treated with photon-based radiotherapy.

For the CDR3, the sequence is CASSQADSGGPYEQYF. The nucleotide sequence reads TGCGCCAGCAGCCAAGCGGATAGCGGGGGTCCCTACGAGCAGTACTTC. The chain was built from TRBV4-1 and TRBJ2-7; TRBD2 agrees with 9 junctional bases. As encoded in the germline V gene, CDR1 is MGHRA while CDR2 is YSYEKL. The germline V and J ends show losses of 1 base and 2 bases respectively, and no gene match explains 6 bases of the junction. The CDR3 starts with the cysteine, ends with the phenylalanine, and has 16 residues. The kept DNA is CDR3 alone, 48 bases in frame from the first base.